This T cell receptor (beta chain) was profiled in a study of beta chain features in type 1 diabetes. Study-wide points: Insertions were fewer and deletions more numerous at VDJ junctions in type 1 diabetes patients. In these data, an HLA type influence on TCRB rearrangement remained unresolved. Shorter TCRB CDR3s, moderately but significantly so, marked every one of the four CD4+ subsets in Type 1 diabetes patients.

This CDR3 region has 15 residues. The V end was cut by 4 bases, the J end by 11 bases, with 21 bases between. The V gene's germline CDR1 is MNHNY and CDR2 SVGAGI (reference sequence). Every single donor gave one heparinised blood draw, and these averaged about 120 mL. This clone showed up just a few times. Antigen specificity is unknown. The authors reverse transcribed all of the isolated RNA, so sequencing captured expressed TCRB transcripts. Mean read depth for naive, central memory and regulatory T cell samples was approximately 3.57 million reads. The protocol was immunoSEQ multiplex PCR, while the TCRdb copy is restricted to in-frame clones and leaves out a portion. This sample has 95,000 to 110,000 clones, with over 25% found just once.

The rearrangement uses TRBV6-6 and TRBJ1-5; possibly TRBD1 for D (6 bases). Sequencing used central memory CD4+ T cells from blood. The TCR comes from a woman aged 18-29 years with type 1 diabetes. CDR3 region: CASSSTTGHSLAQHF. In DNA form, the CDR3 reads TGTGCCAGCAGTTCCACGACAGGCCATTCGTTGGCCCAGCATTTT.